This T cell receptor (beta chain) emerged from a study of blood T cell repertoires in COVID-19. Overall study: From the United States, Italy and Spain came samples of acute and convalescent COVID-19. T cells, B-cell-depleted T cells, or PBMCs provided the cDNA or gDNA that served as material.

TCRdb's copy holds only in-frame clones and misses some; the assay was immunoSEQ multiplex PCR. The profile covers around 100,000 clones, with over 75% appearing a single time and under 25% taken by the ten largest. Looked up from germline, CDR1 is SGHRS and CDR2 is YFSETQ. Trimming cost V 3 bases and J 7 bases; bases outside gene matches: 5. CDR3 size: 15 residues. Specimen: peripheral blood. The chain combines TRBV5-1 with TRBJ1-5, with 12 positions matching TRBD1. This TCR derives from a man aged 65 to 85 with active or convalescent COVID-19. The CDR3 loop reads CASSSGTGGGQPQHF. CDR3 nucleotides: TGCGCCAGCAGCTCCGGGACAGGGGGCGGACAGCCCCAGCATTTT.